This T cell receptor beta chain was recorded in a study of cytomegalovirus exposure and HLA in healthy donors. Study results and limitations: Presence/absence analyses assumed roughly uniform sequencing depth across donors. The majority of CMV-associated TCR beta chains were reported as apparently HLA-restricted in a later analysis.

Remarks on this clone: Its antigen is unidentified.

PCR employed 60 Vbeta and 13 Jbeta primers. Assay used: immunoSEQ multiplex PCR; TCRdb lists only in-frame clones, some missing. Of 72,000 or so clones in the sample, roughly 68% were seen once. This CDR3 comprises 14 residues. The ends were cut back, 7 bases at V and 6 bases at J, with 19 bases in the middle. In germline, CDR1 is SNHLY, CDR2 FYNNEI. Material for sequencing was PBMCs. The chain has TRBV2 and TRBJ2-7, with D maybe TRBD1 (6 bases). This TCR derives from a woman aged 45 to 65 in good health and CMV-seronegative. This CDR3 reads CASITQGGASEQYF. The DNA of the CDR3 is TGTGCCAGCATCACACAGGGTGGGGCTTCCGAGCAGTACTTC.